The sequence of this T cell receptor (beta chain) was determined in a study of T cell responses to AZD1222 COVID-19 vaccine. Study findings and constraints: The study found Spike-specific TCR breadth and depth rose after two AZD1222 doses. There were mostly white British donors and more females than males, and clonal diversity was possibly underestimated. At baseline, just a handful of AZD1222 recipients tested seropositive.

The data were produced by immunoSEQ multiplex PCR, yet TCRdb's version contains in-frame clones alone and is incomplete. The sample lists about 130,000 clones, just over 90% seen once, with less than 1.3% in the top ten. A remark on this clone: The antigen is unknown.

Germline V CDR1 and CDR2: SNHLY, FYNNEI. Trimming took 3 bases from V and 5 from J, leaving 13 bases between them. This CDR3 is built from 14 residues. The chain employs TRBV2 and TRBJ2-5; perhaps TRBD2 as D (5 bases). Sample: peripheral blood, taken 28 days after the second AZD1222 dose. This sequence was found in an adult who received the AZD1222 COVID-19 vaccine. The CDR3 reads CASSERPGGETQYF. CDR3 DNA: TGTGCCAGCAGTGAGAGGCCAGGCGGGGAGACCCAGTACTTC.